The 2 T cell receptor beta chains below were found in one sample sequenced in a study of cytomegalovirus exposure and HLA in healthy donors. With 60 Vbeta and 13 Jbeta primers, the PCR was carried out. Here immunoSEQ multiplex PCR was the method, and the copy in TCRdb shows in-frame clones only, minus some. The profile shows about 160,000 clones, roughly four fifths of them singletons. Sequencing was performed on PBMCs. These receptors all stem from a man aged 45-65 years in good health and CMV-seropositive.

V is TRBV19 and J is TRBJ1-5; D is ambiguous. This CDR3 is 15 amino acids long. Germline CDR1 is LNHDA and CDR2 is SQIVND (reference sequence). V dropped 7 bases and J dropped 0 bases, with 13 bases sitting between them. As DNA, the CDR3 is TGTGCCAGTACCGCGACCGGCGGTAGCAATCAGCCCCAGCATTTT. Translation: CASTATGGSNQPQHF. Using reference TRBV19 and TRBJ1-5 for the parts outside the CDR3, the full variable domain is DGGITQSPKYLFRKEGQNVTLSCEQNLNHDAMYWYRQDPGQGLRLIYYSQIVNDFQKGDIAEGYSVSREKKESFPLTVTSAQKNPTAFYLCASTATGGSNQPQHFGDGTRLSIL.

The chain uses TRBV5-4 and TRBJ1-3; unclear D gene. Trimming took 0 bases from V and 4 from J, leaving 11 bases between them. CDR1 is SGHNT and CDR2 is YYREEE in the germline V gene (reference sequence). The CDR3 spans 15 residues. CDR3: CASSLAEATGNTIYF. For the CDR3, the DNA is TGTGCCAGCAGCTTGGCCGAGGCGACCGGAAACACCATATATTTT.